This TCR beta chain is drawn from a study of T cell changes during pregnancy in multiple sclerosis. Assay used: immunoSEQ multiplex PCR; TCRdb lists only in-frame clones, some missing. The sample has 57,000 or so clones; 90% are singletons. This CDR3 region has 15 residues. CDR1 and CDR2 from the germline V gene are SGHRS and YFSETQ. Trimming shortened V by 4 bases and J by 0 bases, and 11 bases separated the two germline ends. The sample was peripheral blood, taken in the third trimester of pregnancy. The chain recombines TRBV5-1 with TRBJ1-3; D remains unclear. The clonotype originates from a female donor in good health, enrolled as a control in a pregnancy study. CDR3: CASSATAGSGNTIYF. The DNA for the CDR3 is TGCGCCAGCAGCGCCACGGCAGGCTCTGGAAACACCATATATTTT.